The clone carrying this TCR beta chain was counted a few times. These data originate in a study of T-cell reconstitution after alpha-beta-depleted transplantation in children. Trimming took 7 bases from V and 3 from J, leaving 14 bases between them. Germline-derived CDR1 and CDR2 are SGHAT and FQNNGV. The CDR3 consists of 14 residues. Preparation of the TCRbeta library used unique molecular identifiers. TCRdb analysed the PCR reads with MiXCR anew, one entry per CDR3 protein. This table has about 540,000 distinct CDR3 sequences, around 17% appearing once. This chain links TRBV11-2 with TRBJ2-3; D gene unclear. Sequencing was performed on PBMCs from the stem cell graft donor, taken from the stem cell graft. The TCR sequence derives from a human donor who donated a stem cell graft to a child with acute lymphoblastic leukemia. The CDR3 is CASTPKWATDTQYF. CDR3 coding DNA: TGTGCCAGCACCCCTAAATGGGCTACAGATACGCAGTATTTT.